Below, 5 T cell receptor beta chains from the same sample are listed, as sequenced in a study of blood T cell repertoires in COVID-19. Generated by immunoSEQ multiplex PCR, the TCRdb table keeps only in-frame clones and is missing some. The sample lists some 85,000 clones, 75% to 90% occurring once. The sample consisted of peripheral blood. These receptors were collected from a woman aged 80 or over with acute or convalescent COVID-19.

The sample holds a few counts of this clone. V is TRBV3-1 (or the pseudogene TRBV3-2) and J is TRBJ2-3, with D hard to call. Trimming pared 4 bases from V and 6 bases from J, leaving 11 bases between. Germline CDR1 and CDR2: LGHDT and YNNKEL (reference sequence). The CDR3 has 13 amino acids. CDR3 protein: CASSPTTSDTQYF. For the CDR3, the DNA is TGTGCCAGCAGCCCCACCACATCGGATACGCAGTATTTT.

V usage is TRBV11-2 and J usage is TRBJ2-1; TRBD2 agrees at 7 bases. The CDR3 is 16 residues long. Germline assignment: CDR1 SGHAT and CDR2 FQNNGV. Trimming cost V 1 base and J 7 bases; bases outside gene matches: 10. The CDR3 bases are TGTGCCAGCAGCTTAGGGGCGGGGGAAGTCTTAAATGAGCAGTTCTTC. Protein sequence: CASSLGAGEVLNEQFF.

This clone appeared once. This chain joins TRBV7-6 and TRBJ1-6; tentative D call: TRBD1 (6 bases). From germline, CDR1 is SGHVS and CDR2 FNYEAQ. V was clipped by 0 bases and J by 7 bases, with 16 bases between them. This CDR3 is built from 17 residues. The DNA of the CDR3 is TGTGCCAGCAGCTTAGCGATTGGAACAGGGAAAAATTCACCCCTCCACTTT. Translated: CASSLAIGTGKNSPLHF.

A remark on this clone: At the DNA level, this CDR3 is encoded by other sequences in the same sample as well. The chain has TRBV7-2 and TRBJ2-3, with 10 bases matching TRBD2. This CDR3 is 14 amino acids long. Trimming took 5 bases from V and 3 from J; bases not matched to a gene: 2. Germline CDR1 is SGHTA and CDR2 is FQGNSA. The chain's CDR3 is CASSPGLATDTQYF. CDR3 nucleotide sequence: TGTGCCAGCAGCCCGGGACTAGCGACAGATACGCAGTATTTT. Combining the CDR3 with reference TRBV7-2 and TRBJ2-3 gives the whole variable domain GAGVSQSPSNKVTEKGKDVELRCDPISGHTALYWYRQSLGQGLEFLIYFQGNSAPDKSGLPSDRFSAERTGGSVSTLTIQRTQQEDSAVYLCASSPGLATDTQYFGPGTRLTVL.

The chain links TRBV14 to TRBJ2-7; a possible D gene is TRBD2 (6 bases). The CDR3 covers 16 residues. CDR1 and CDR2 (germline): SGHDN, FVKESK. V was pared by 5 bases and J by 0 bases, with 17 bases between. CDR3 nucleotides: TGTGCCAGCAGCTCCTCCGTTAGCGGCAGCTCCTACGAGCAGTACTTC. It encodes CASSSSVSGSSYEQYF.